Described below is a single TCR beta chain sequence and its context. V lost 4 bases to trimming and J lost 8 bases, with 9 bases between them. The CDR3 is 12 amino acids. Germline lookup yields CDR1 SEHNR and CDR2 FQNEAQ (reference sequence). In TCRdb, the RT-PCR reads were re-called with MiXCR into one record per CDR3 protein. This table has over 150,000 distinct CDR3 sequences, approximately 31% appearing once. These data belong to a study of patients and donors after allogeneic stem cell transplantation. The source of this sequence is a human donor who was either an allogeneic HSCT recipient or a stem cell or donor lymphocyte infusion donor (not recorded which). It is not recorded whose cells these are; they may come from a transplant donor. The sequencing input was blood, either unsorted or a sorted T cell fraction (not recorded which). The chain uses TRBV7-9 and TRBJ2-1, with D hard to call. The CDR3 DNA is TGTGCCAGCAGCTACTCTAGTTATGAGCAGTTCTTC. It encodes CASSYSSYEQFF.